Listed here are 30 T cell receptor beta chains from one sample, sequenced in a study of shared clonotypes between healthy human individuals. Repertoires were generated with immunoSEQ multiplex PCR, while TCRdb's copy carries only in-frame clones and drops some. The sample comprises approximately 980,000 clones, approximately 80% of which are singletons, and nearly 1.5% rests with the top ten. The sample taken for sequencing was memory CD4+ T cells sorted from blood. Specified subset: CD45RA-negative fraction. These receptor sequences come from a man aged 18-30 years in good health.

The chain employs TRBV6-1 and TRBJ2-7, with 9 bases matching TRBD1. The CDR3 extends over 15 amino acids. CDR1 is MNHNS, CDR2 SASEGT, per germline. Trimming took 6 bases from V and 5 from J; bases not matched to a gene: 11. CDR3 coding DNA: TGTGCCAGCAGGGTGGCCGGGACAGGGATCAACGAGCAGTACTTC. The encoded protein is CASRVAGTGINEQYF.

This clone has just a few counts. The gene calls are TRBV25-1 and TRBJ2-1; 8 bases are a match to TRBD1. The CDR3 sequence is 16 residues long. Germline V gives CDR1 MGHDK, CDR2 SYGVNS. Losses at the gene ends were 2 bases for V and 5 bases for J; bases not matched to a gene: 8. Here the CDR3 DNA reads TGTGCCAGCAGTGAAGGGACAGGATTTATTGACAATGAGCAGTTCTTC. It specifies CASSEGTGFIDNEQFF.

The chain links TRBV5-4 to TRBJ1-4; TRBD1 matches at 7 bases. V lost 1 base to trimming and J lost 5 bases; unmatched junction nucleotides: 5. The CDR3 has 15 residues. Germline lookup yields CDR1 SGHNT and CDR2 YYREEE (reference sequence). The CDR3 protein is CASSLSGGRNEKLFF. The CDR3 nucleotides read TGTGCCAGCAGCTTGTCAGGGGGACGGAATGAAAAACTGTTTTTT. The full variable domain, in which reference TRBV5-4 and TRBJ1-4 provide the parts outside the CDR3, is ETGVTQSPTHLIKTRGQQVTLRCSSQSGHNTVSWYQQALGQGPQFIFQYYREEENGRGNFPPRFSGLQFPNYSSELNVNALELDDSALYLCASSLSGGRNEKLFFGSGTQLSVL.

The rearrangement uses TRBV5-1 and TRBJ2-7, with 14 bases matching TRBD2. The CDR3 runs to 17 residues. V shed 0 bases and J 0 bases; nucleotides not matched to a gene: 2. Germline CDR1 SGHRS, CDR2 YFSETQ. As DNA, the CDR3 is TGCGCCAGCAGCTTGGTAGGGACTAGCGGGAGCTCCTACGAGCAGTACTTC. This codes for CASSLVGTSGSSYEQYF.

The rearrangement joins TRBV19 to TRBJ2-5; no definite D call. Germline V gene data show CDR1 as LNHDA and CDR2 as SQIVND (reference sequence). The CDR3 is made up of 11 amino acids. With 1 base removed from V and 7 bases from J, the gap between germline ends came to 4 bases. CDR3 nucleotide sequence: TGTGCCAGTAGTATAGGGTGGACCCAGTACTTC. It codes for CASSIGWTQYF.

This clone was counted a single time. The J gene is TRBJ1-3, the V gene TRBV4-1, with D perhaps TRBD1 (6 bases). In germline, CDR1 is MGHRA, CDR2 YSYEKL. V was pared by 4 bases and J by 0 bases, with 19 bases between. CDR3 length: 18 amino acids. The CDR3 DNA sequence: TGCGCCAGCAGCCCCTTCGGGAGAGGGGGAAGCTCTGGAAACACCATATATTTT. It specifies CASSPFGRGGSSGNTIYF.

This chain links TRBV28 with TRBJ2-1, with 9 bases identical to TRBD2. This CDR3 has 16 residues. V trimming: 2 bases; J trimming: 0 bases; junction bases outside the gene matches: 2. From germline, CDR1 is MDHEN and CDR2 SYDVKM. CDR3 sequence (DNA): TGTGCCAGCAGTTTAGTTAGCGGGAGCTCCTACAATGAGCAGTTCTTC. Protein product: CASSLVSGSSYNEQFF.

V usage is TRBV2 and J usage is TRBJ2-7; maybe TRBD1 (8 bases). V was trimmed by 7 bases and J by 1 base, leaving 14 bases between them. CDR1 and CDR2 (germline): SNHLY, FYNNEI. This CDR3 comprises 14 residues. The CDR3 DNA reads TGTGCCAGCAAACAGGGGGGGCTATCCTACGAGCAGTACTTC. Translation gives CASKQGGLSYEQYF. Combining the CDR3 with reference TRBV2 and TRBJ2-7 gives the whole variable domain EPEVTQTPSHQVTQMGQEVILRCVPISNHLYFYWYRQILGQKVEFLVSFYNNEISEKSEIFDDQFSVERPDGSNFTLKIRSTKLEDSAMYFCASKQGGLSYEQYFGPGTRLTVT.

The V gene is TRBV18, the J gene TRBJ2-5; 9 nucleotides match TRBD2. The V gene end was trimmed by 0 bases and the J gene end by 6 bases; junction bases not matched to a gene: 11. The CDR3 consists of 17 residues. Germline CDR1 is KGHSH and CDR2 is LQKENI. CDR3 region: CASSPPGLREGVQTQYF. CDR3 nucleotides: TGTGCCAGCTCACCACCGGGTCTGCGGGAGGGCGTTCAGACCCAGTACTTC.

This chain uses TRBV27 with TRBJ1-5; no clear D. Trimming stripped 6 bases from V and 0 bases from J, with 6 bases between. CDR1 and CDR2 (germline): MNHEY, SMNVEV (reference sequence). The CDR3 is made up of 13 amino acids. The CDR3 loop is CASSTGSNQPQHF. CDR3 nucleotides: TGTGCCAGCAGCACGGGTAGCAATCAGCCCCAGCATTTT.

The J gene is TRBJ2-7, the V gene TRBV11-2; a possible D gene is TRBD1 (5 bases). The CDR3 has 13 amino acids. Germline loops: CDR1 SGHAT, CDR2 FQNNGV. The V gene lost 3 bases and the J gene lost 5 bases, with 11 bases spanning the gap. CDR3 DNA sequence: TGTGCCAGCAGCTTTGTCCAGGGCAACGAGCAGTACTTC. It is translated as CASSFVQGNEQYF.

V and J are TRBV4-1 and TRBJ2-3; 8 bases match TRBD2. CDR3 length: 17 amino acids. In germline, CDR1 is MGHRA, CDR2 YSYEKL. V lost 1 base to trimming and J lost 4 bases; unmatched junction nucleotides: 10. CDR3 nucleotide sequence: TGCGCCAGCAGCCAAGTGGGGACTAGAGGGGGGGCAGATACGCAGTATTTT. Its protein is CASSQVGTRGGADTQYF.

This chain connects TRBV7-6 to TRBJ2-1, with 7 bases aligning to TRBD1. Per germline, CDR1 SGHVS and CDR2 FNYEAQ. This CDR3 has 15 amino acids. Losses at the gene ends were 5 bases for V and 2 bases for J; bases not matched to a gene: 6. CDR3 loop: CASSPGQRTYNEQFF. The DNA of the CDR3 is TGTGCCAGCAGCCCGGGACAGCGAACCTACAATGAGCAGTTCTTC.

CDR3 nucleotide sequence: TGTGCCAGCAGTGAATTAGCGGGGGGGAGCATTCAGTACTTC. Translated: CASSELAGGSIQYF. The V and J genes are TRBV6-1 and TRBJ2-4; 11 bases line up with TRBD2. J lost 9 bases, V lost 2 bases, and 3 bases had no gene match. CDR3 length: 14 amino acids. CDR1 is MNHNS, CDR2 SASEGT, per germline.

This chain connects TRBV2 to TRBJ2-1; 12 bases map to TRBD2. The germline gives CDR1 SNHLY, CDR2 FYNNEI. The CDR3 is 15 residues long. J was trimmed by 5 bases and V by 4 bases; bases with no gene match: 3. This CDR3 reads CASSVWTSGNNEQFF. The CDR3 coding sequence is TGTGCCAGCAGTGTATGGACTAGCGGGAACAATGAGCAGTTCTTC.

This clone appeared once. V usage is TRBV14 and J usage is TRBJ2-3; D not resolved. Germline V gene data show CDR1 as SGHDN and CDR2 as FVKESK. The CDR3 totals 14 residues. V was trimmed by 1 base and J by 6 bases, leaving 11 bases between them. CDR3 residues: CASSQVAPPDTQYF. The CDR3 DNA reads TGTGCCAGCAGCCAAGTTGCCCCTCCGGATACGCAGTATTTT.

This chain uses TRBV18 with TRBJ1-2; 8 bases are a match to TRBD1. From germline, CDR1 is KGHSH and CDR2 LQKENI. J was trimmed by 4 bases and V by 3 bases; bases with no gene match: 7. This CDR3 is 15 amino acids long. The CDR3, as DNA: TGTGCCAGCTCACCCGGGACAGGATCGGCCTATGGCTACACCTTC. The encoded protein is CASSPGTGSAYGYTF.

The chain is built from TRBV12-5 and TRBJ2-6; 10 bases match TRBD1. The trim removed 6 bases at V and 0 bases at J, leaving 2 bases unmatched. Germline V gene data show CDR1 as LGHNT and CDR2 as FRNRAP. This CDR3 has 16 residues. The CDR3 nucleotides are TGTGCTAGTGGATGGACAGGGGGCTCTGGGGCCAACGTCCTGACTTTC. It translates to CASGWTGGSGANVLTF. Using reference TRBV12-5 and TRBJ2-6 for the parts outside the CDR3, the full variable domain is DARVTQTPRHKVTEMGQEVTMRCQPILGHNTVFWYRQTMMQGLELLAYFRNRAPLDDSGMPKDRFSAEMPDATLATLKIQPSEPRDSAVYFCASGWTGGSGANVLTFGAGSRLTVL.

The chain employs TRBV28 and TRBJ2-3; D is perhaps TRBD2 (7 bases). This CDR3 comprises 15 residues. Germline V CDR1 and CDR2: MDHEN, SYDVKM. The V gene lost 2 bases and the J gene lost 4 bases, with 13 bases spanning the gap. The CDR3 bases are TGTGCCAGCAGTTTAGGGGGGGCCGGGGCAGATACGCAGTATTTT. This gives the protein CASSLGGAGADTQYF.

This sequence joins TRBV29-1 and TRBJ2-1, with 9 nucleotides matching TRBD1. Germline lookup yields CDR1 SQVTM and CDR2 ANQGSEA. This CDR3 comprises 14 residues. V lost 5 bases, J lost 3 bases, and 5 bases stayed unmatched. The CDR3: CSVSQGALYNEQFF. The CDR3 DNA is TGCAGCGTTTCACAGGGGGCCCTCTACAATGAGCAGTTCTTC.

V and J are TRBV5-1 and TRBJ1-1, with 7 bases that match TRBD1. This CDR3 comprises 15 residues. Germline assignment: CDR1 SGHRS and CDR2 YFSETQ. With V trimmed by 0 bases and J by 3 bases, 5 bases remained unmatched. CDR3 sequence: CASSLDQGVYTEAFF. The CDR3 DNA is TGCGCCAGCAGCTTGGACCAGGGGGTTTACACTGAAGCTTTCTTT.

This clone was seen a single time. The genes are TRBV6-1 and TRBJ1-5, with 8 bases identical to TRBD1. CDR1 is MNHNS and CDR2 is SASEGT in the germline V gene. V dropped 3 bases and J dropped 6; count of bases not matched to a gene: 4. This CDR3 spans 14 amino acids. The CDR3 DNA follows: TGTGCCAGCAGTGACAGGGGGCTAGGTCAGCCCCAGCATTTT. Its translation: CASSDRGLGQPQHF.

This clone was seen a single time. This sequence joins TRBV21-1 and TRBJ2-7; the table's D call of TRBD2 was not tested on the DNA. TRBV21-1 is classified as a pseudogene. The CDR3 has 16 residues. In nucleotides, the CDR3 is TGTGCCAGCAGCAGATGCGAAACCGAAGCGCGTGACGAGCAGTACTTC. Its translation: CASSRCETEARDEQYF.

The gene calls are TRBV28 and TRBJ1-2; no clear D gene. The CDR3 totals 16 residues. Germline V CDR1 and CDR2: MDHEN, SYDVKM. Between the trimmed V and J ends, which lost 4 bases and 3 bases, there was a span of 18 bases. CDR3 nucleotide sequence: TGTGCCAGCAGTTACCAACTCGGGCGTGGGGACTATGGCTACACCTTC. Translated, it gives CASSYQLGRGDYGYTF.

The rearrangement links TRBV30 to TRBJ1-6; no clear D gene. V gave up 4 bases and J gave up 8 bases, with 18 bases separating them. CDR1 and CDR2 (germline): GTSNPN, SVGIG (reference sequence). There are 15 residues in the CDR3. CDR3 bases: TGTGCCTGGACTATACGACGGGGTGGGGATTCACCCCTCCACTTT. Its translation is CAWTIRRGGDSPLHF.

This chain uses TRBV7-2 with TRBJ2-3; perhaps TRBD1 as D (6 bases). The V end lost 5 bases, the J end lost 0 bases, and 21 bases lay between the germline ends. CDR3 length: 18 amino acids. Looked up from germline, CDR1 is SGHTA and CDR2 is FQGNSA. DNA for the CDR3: TGTGCCAGCAGCCAGAGGGGGTGGGGCAGCCCTAGCACAGATACGCAGTATTTT. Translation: CASSQRGWGSPSTDTQYF.

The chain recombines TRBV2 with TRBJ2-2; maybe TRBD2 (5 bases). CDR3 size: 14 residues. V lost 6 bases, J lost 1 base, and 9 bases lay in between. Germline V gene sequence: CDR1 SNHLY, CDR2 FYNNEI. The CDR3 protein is CASSVLGNTGELFF. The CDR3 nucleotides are TGTGCCAGCAGCGTACTAGGGAACACCGGGGAGCTGTTTTTT.

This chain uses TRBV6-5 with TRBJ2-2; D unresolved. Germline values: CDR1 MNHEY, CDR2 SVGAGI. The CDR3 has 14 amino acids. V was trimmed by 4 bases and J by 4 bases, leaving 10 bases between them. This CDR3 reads CASSFPVGTGELFF. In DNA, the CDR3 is TGTGCCAGCAGTTTCCCAGTGGGCACCGGGGAGCTGTTTTTT.

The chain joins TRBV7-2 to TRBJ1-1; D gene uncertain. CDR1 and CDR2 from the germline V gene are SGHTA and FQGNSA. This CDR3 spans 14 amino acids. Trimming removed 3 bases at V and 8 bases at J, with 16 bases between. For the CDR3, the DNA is TGTGCCAGCAGCTTCGAGTCCCGCTACGGGGAAGCTTTCTTT. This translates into CASSFESRYGEAFF.

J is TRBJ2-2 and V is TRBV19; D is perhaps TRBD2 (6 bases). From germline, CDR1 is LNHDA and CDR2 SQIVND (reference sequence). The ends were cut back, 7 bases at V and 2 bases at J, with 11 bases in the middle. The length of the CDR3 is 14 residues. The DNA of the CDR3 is TGTGCCAGTATTTGGGGGGTCAACACCGGGGAGCTGTTTTTT. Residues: CASIWGVNTGELFF.